This is a list of T cell receptor beta chains from one sample in a study of shared clonotypes between healthy human individuals. The protocol was immunoSEQ multiplex PCR, while the TCRdb copy is restricted to in-frame clones and leaves out a portion. The table lists about 480,000 clones, about 80% of them singletons. The material sequenced was PBMCs. These receptors originate from a woman aged 35 to 49 in good health. Some clones in this sample may be carry-over from other donors' samples. The CDR3 runs from the conserved cysteine through the conserved F or W. The D gene is left open where the match is weak. Size is omitted from some rows. Given values are once, few, many or a class for expanded clones.

D	J	size	V	CDR3	DNA
TRBD2	TRBJ2-1	NA	TRBV4-2	CASSQELAGGAGYNEQFF	TGTGCCAGCAGCCAAGAACTAGCGGGAGGCGCGGGATACAATGAGCAGTTCTTC
TRBD1	TRBJ1-1	few	TRBV5-1	CASSLGAGGHLTEAFF	TGCGCCAGCAGCTTGGGGGCAGGGGGCCATCTCACTGAAGCTTTCTTT
TRBD1	TRBJ1-2	NA	TRBV5-4	CASISPGQGNYGYTF	TGTGCCAGCATCAGCCCGGGACAGGGTAACTATGGCTACACCTTC
NA	TRBJ2-1	NA	TRBV7-8	CASSLADMNNEQFF	TGTGCCAGCAGCTTAGCGGACATGAACAATGAGCAGTTCTTC
TRBD1	TRBJ2-5	many	TRBV6-1	CASLTGGAETQYF	TGTGCCAGCCTCACAGGGGGCGCGGAGACCCAGTACTTC
TRBD2	TRBJ2-3	NA	TRBV19	CASSIDTRGLADTQYF	TGTGCCAGTAGTATCGACACCCGGGGACTAGCGGATACGCAGTATTTT
TRBD1	TRBJ2-7	NA	TRBV30	CAWSPDRGGYEQYF	TGTGCCTGGAGTCCGGACAGGGGTGGCTACGAGCAGTACTTC
TRBD2	TRBJ2-1	NA	TRBV9	CASSLGLAYNEQFF	TGTGCCAGCAGCTTAGGACTAGCCTACAATGAGCAGTTCTTC
NA	TRBJ1-1	NA	TRBV7-2	CASSLFRAGEAFF	TGTGCCAGCAGCTTATTCAGGGCGGGGGAAGCTTTCTTT
TRBD1	TRBJ1-2	few	TRBV9	CASSVDGTGIGYTF	TGTGCCAGCAGCGTAGATGGGACAGGGATCGGCTACACCTTC
NA	TRBJ2-1	NA	TRBV7-6	CASSLAQMEQFF	TGTGCCAGCAGCTTAGCGCAGATGGAGCAGTTCTTC
NA	TRBJ2-3	NA	TRBV4-2	CASSQGTGGDTQYF	TGTGCCAGCAGCCAAGGAACAGGAGGGGATACGCAGTATTTT
NA	TRBJ2-1	NA	TRBV27	CASSLTDWNNEQFF	TGTGCCAGCAGCCTCACCGACTGGAACAATGAGCAGTTCTTC
TRBD1	TRBJ2-7	NA	TRBV7-8	CASSLQGQGAREQYF	TGTGCCAGCAGCTTGCAGGGACAGGGGGCAAGGGAGCAGTACTTC
NA	TRBJ2-2	NA	TRBV5-1	CASSTEGRNTGELFF	TGCGCCAGCAGCACAGAGGGACGGAACACCGGGGAGCTGTTTTTT
NA	TRBJ1-4	NA	TRBV5-1	CASSLAAGSDEKLFF	TGCGCCAGCAGCTTGGCCGCAGGGAGCGATGAAAAACTGTTTTTT
NA	TRBJ2-6	few	TRBV27	CASSLSGGTSGANVLTF	TGTGCCAGCAGTTTATCCGGGGGTACCTCTGGGGCCAACGTCCTGACTTTC
NA	TRBJ2-1	NA	TRBV27	CASSLSRREHEQFF	TGTGCCAGCAGTTTATCGAGACGGGAGCATGAGCAGTTCTTC
NA	TRBJ1-1	NA	TRBV5-1	CASSLRGDMMNTEAFF	TGCGCCAGCAGCTTGAGGGGAGACATGATGAACACTGAAGCTTTCTTT
TRBD1	TRBJ1-1	NA	TRBV2	CASSERQGLNTEAFF	TGTGCCAGCAGTGAAAGACAGGGTTTGAACACTGAAGCTTTCTTT
TRBD1	TRBJ2-2	NA	TRBV11-2	CASTADRGYSGELFF	TGTGCCAGCACCGCGGACAGGGGATATTCCGGGGAGCTGTTTTTT
NA	TRBJ2-1	once	TRBV7-8	CASSLAGGNEQFF	TGTGCCAGCAGCTTAGCGGGGGGCAATGAGCAGTTCTTC
NA	TRBJ1-1	NA	TRBV5-1	CASSLAPMSGAFF	TGCGCCAGCAGCTTGGCCCCTATGTCCGGAGCTTTCTTT
NA	TRBJ2-2	NA	TRBV19	CASSIWSSPTGELFF	TGTGCCAGTAGTATCTGGTCTAGCCCCACCGGGGAGCTGTTTTTT
TRBD2	TRBJ2-1	many	TRBV4-2	CASSQLLGEGREQFF	TGTGCCAGCAGCCAATTACTGGGGGAGGGCAGGGAGCAGTTCTTC
TRBD2	TRBJ2-3	NA	TRBV7-3	CASSAGLAGTDTQYF	TGTGCCAGCAGCGCGGGACTAGCGGGCACAGATACGCAGTATTTT
NA	TRBJ2-6	NA	TRBV2	CASSFSGANVLTF	TGTGCCAGCAGTTTCTCTGGGGCCAACGTCCTGACTTTC
NA	TRBJ2-1	NA	TRBV14	CASSQDRDRTRFF	TGTGCCAGCAGCCAAGATCGTGATCGTACTCGGTTCTTC
NA	TRBJ2-4	NA	TRBV5-4	CASSPERGAGRRYF	TGTGCCAGCAGCCCGGAACGGGGGGCAGGGCGAAGGTACTTC
NA	TRBJ2-3	NA	TRBV28	CASSPQGPDTQYF	TGTGCCAGCAGTCCACAGGGTCCAGATACGCAGTATTTT
NA	TRBJ1-3	NA	TRBV6-1	CASTLWDFTGNTIYF	TGTGCCAGCACCCTCTGGGACTTTACTGGAAACACCATATATTTT
TRBD2	TRBJ2-7	NA	TRBV4-1	CASSPREGYEQYF	TGTGCCAGCAGCCCCCGGGAGGGGTACGAGCAGTACTTC
NA	TRBJ2-2	NA	TRBV19	CASTKGWDSHTGELFF	TGTGCCAGTACCAAAGGTTGGGACTCTCACACCGGGGAGCTGTTTTTT
NA	TRBJ2-1	NA	TRBV4-3	CASSQDLESSYNEQFF	TGCGCCAGCAGCCAAGATCTCGAGAGCTCCTACAATGAGCAGTTCTTC
NA	TRBJ2-5	NA	TRBV7-9	CASSSPGHEETQYF	TGTGCCAGCAGCTCCCCGGGACACGAAGAGACCCAGTACTTC
NA	TRBJ1-2	NA	TRBV28	CASSFDGVNGYTF	TGTGCCAGCAGTTTTGACGGGGTCAATGGCTACACCTTC
TRBD2	TRBJ2-1	once	TRBV19	CASSVGGLASYNEQFF	TGTGCCAGTAGTGTCGGGGGACTAGCATCCTACAATGAGCAGTTCTTC
NA	TRBJ2-1	NA	TRBV6-1	CASSARGWDEQFF	TGTGCCAGCAGCGCAAGGGGATGGGATGAGCAGTTCTTC
NA	TRBJ2-5	NA	TRBV9	CASSPQGIQETQYF	TGTGCCAGCAGCCCTCAGGGCATCCAAGAGACCCAGTACTTC
NA	TRBJ1-2	NA	TRBV14	CASSQELSARVGYTF	TGTGCCAGCAGCCAAGAGTTGTCGGCCAGGGTTGGCTACACCTTC
NA	TRBJ2-5	NA	TRBV6-1	CASSPQDHKGETQYF	TGTGCCAGCAGTCCCCAGGATCACAAGGGGGAGACCCAGTACTTC
NA	TRBJ1-1	NA	TRBV7-2	CASSPLSTEAFF	TGTGCCAGCAGCCCCTTGTCCACTGAAGCTTTCTTT